What follows describes a single T cell receptor beta chain. TCRdb's copy holds only in-frame clones and misses some; the assay was immunoSEQ multiplex PCR. The data show just over 300,000 clones, approximately 90% seen once. The germline CDR1 and CDR2 sequences are SEHNR and FQNEAQ (reference sequence). J gave up 5 bases and V 4 bases, and 10 bases lay outside the gene matches. This CDR3 is built from 15 residues. This entry is derived from a study of blood T cell repertoires in COVID-19. Material for sequencing was PBMCs or T cells enriched from blood (not recorded which). The chain couples TRBV7-9 to TRBJ1-1; 7 positions match TRBD1. This TCR was recovered from a man younger than 40 who had recovered from COVID-19. CDR3 coding DNA: TGTGCCAGCAGCTGGGCCGGGACAGTCTCAACTGAAGCTTTCTTT. Protein: CASSWAGTVSTEAFF.